These 4 T cell receptor beta chains were all obtained from the same sample, sequenced in a study of blood T cell repertoires in COVID-19. Using immunoSEQ multiplex PCR, the repertoire was profiled, and TCRdb retains in-frame clones only, with some absent. The sample carries about 60,000 clones, about 70% recorded once. Sequencing was performed on peripheral blood. These TCRs come from a man aged 50 to 59 with active or convalescent COVID-19.

The chain uses TRBV27 and TRBJ2-7, with 8 positions matching TRBD2. This CDR3 has 13 amino acids. V was pared by 6 bases and J by 3 bases, with 4 bases of the junction left unmatched. Germline V gene data show CDR1 as MNHEY and CDR2 as SMNVEV (reference sequence). CDR3 nucleotides: TGTGCCAGCAGAATTAGCGGGAACTACGAGCAGTACTTC. Residues: CASRISGNYEQYF.

The rearrangement joins TRBV10-3 to TRBJ1-5; D possibly corresponds to TRBD1 (6 bases). Between the trimmed V and J ends, which lost 6 bases and 0 bases, there was a span of 9 bases. This CDR3 spans 14 amino acids. Germline-derived CDR1 and CDR2 are ENHRY and SYGVKD. CDR3 protein: CAIRDSFSNQPQHF. The CDR3 DNA is TGTGCCATCAGGGACAGTTTTAGCAATCAGCCCCAGCATTTT.

The rearrangement links TRBV29-1 to TRBJ2-3; TRBD2 might be the D (6 bases). Germline CDR1 is SQVTM and CDR2 is ANQGSEA. Trimming took off 6 bases at V and 7 bases at J, with 8 bases between the two ends. The CDR3 totals 10 residues. CDR3 DNA sequence: TGCAGCGTCTGGACTAATACGCAGTATTTT. Its protein is CSVWTNTQYF.

CDR3 sequence: CASSFSLASTDTQYF. The CDR3 DNA sequence: TGTGCCAGCTCATTCTCTCTAGCGAGCACAGATACGCAGTATTTT. The chain uses TRBV18 and TRBJ2-3, with D perhaps TRBD2 (6 bases). The CDR3 is made up of 15 amino acids. CDR1 KGHSH and CDR2 LQKENI come from the germline V gene. Trimming took 5 bases from V and 0 from J, leaving 12 bases between them. Full variable domain (remainder filled in from reference TRBV18 and TRBJ2-3): NAGVMQNPRHLVRRRGQEARLRCSPMKGHSHVYWYRQLPEEGLKFMVYLQKENIIDESGMPKERFSAEFPKEGPSILRIQQVVRGDSAAYFCASSFSLASTDTQYFGPGTRLTVL.